This record covers a single T cell receptor beta chain. The data derive from a study of cytomegalovirus exposure and HLA in healthy donors. Germline CDR1 reads SNHLY; CDR2 reads FYNNEI. The J segment lost 6 bases and the V segment lost 8 bases, leaving 7 bases of the junction unmatched. CDR3 size: 12 residues. It was with 60 Vbeta and 13 Jbeta primers that the PCR ran. Sequencing used immunoSEQ multiplex PCR; TCRdb keeps in-frame clones, though not all of them. Of roughly 140,000 clones listed, roughly 87% are singletons. Sequencing was carried out using PBMCs. This receptor was obtained from a man aged 25-45 years in good health and CMV-seropositive. The chain has TRBV2 and TRBJ2-7; 7 nucleotides agree with TRBD1. The CDR3: CASETGVSEQYF. CDR3 DNA sequence: TGTGCCAGCGAAACAGGGGTTTCCGAGCAGTACTTC.